Listed below are T cell receptor beta chains from one sample, sequenced in a study of siplizumab effects on memory and regulatory T cells. The protocol was immunoSEQ multiplex PCR, while the TCRdb copy is restricted to in-frame clones and leaves out a portion. The sample comprises 50,000 to 75,000 clones, about 96% of which are singletons, and 0.095% rests with the top ten. Source material: naive CD8+ T cells sorted from blood. Every receptor here comes from a human donor in good health. The conserved cysteine and the conserved F or W are not part of the CDR3 here.

TRBJ1-1,TRBV18,ASSGIEAF
TRBJ2-3,TRBV7-8,ASSPENVAWDTQY
TRBJ2-7,TRBV29-1,SVRWATYEQY
TRBJ1-6,TRBV30,AWSNQGGSPLH
TRBJ1-1,TRBV4-1,ASSQNLGTEAF
TRBJ2-3,TRBV7-3,ASRSHGGADTQY
TRBJ2-3,TRBV6-1,ASSEGQGSSDTQY
TRBJ2-3,TRBV11-2,ASSRLASTDTQY
TRBJ2-3,TRBV7-2,ASSPIVVDTQY
TRBJ2-3,TRBV9,ASSVGQGYTDTQY
TRBJ2-3,TRBV7-9,ASSLAVTGFTDTQY
TRBJ1-2,TRBV19,ASSMGAGGAYGYT
TRBJ1-2,TRBV5-5,ASSWTMGVNYGYT
TRBJ1-4,TRBV5-3,ARSFPALGECGTNEKLF
TRBJ2-1,TRBV27,ASSFASSGNEQF
TRBJ2-3,TRBV19,ASRGGTRGADTQY
TRBJ2-7,TRBV4-1,ASSPTSGGAYEQY
TRBJ2-7,TRBV20-1,SGILGHEQY
TRBJ2-3,TRBV6-1,ASSEADLGDTQY
TRBJ1-2,TRBV7-2,ASSPGPYANYGYT
TRBJ1-2,TRBV19,AISGTGDNYGYT
TRBJ1-2,TRBV19,ASSIGGSVPYGYT
TRBJ2-1,TRBV7-3,ASSSSAANEQF
TRBJ2-1,TRBV4-2,ASSQVKAAAAYNEQF
TRBJ2-1,TRBV30,AWSVLSNEQF
TRBJ1-2,TRBV4-1,ASSQDRGYGYT
TRBJ2-3,TRBV28,ASRRTDTQY
TRBJ2-7,TRBV27,ASSSLDRGSYEQY
TRBJ2-7,TRBV29-1,SVIAGQYYEQY
TRBJ2-5,TRBV5-6,ASSLGGQETQY
TRBJ1-6,TRBV4-1,ASSQEVGSSPLH
TRBJ1-1,TRBV4-2,ASSQEFDETEAF
TRBJ2-7,TRBV19,ASSMGAPYEQY
TRBJ1-2,TRBV19,ASSMTEYYGYT
TRBJ2-2,TRBV6-1,ASSENVNTGELF
TRBJ2-5,TRBV4-2,ASSHRDGQETQY
TRBJ2-1,TRBV5-6,ASSLGGGIYNEQF
TRBJ2-3,TRBV4-2,ASSQGLAGGYTQY
TRBJ1-4,TRBV19,ASSTTPWDRNEKLF
TRBJ2-5,TRBV15,ATSTGQTGETQY
TRBJ1-2,TRBV6-1,ASSEAGQGGNYGYT
TRBJ2-7,TRBV4-2,ASSQEKAGGLFEQY
TRBJ1-1,TRBV15,ATSRDQGENTEAF
TRBJ2-5,TRBV6-5,ASSFNVAGEGETQY
TRBJ1-2,TRBV4-2,ASSQTTGGSGYGYT
TRBJ1-1,TRBV6-6,ASSYGGDTEAF
TRBJ2-3,TRBV9,ASSVGGGSTDTQY